These 12 T cell receptor beta chains were all obtained from the same sample, sequenced in a study of cytomegalovirus exposure and HLA in healthy donors. The PCR was carried out with 60 Vbeta primers and 13 Jbeta primers. The repertoire was sequenced with immunoSEQ multiplex PCR; TCRdb's copy has only in-frame clones and lacks some. The sample holds under 90,000 clones. The specimen was PBMCs. The receptor set was obtained from a man between 50 and 59 years old in good health and CMV-seropositive.

This chain uses TRBV7-8 with TRBJ1-1; 8 bases are shared with TRBD1. CDR1 is SGHVS, CDR2 FQNEAQ, per germline. J was trimmed by 5 bases and V by 4 bases; bases with no gene match: 6. The CDR3 is 14 residues long. The CDR3 region is CASSSQGAGTEAFF. The CDR3 DNA follows: TGTGCCAGCAGCTCCCAGGGGGCTGGGACTGAAGCTTTCTTT.

The genes are TRBV18 and TRBJ2-6, with TRBD1 as a possible D gene (6 bases). The germline gives CDR1 KGHSH, CDR2 LQKENI. V gave up 6 bases and J gave up 0 bases, with 18 bases separating them. The CDR3 has 18 residues. CDR3: CASSPTGITLSGANVLTF. Here the CDR3 DNA reads TGTGCCAGCTCGCCCACAGGGATAACTCTCTCTGGGGCCAACGTCCTGACTTTC.

The chain links TRBV19 to TRBJ2-3, with D maybe TRBD2 (6 bases). The CDR3 loop spans 12 amino acids. Trimming stripped 7 bases from V and 5 bases from J, with 10 bases between. Germline V lookup: CDR1 LNHDA, CDR2 SQIVND (reference sequence). This CDR3 reads CASKEGGDTQYF. DNA for the CDR3: TGTGCCAGTAAGGAGGGCGGAGATACGCAGTATTTT. Filled out from reference TRBV19 and TRBJ2-3, the complete variable domain reads DGGITQSPKYLFRKEGQNVTLSCEQNLNHDAMYWYRQDPGQGLRLIYYSQIVNDFQKGDIAEGYSVSREKKESFPLTVTSAQKNPTAFYLCASKEGGDTQYFGPGTRLTVL.

The V call is TRBV9, the J call TRBJ2-2; 13 positions match TRBD2. The CDR3 contains 14 residues. V shed 6 bases and J 5 bases; nucleotides not matched to a gene: 1. Germline V lookup: CDR1 SGDLS, CDR2 YYNGEE. The CDR3 protein is CASKGLAGTGELFF. The CDR3 DNA sequence: TGTGCCAGCAAGGGACTAGCGGGAACCGGGGAGCTGTTTTTT.

The chain employs TRBV4-1 and TRBJ2-3; TRBD1 matches at 7 bases. In germline, CDR1 is MGHRA, CDR2 YSYEKL. J lost 6 bases, V lost 0 bases, and 6 bases had no gene match. This CDR3 is built from 15 residues. CDR3 bases: TGCGCCAGCAGCCAAGAAGACAGGGACGGGGATACGCAGTATTTT. Amino acids: CASSQEDRDGDTQYF.

The gene calls are TRBV7-9 and TRBJ2-5; perhaps TRBD2 as D (6 bases). The CDR3 length is 14 residues. The V end lost 7 bases, the J end lost 4 bases, and 16 bases lay between the germline ends. CDR1 is SEHNR, CDR2 FQNEAQ, per germline (reference sequence). CDR3 amino acids: CASTPGGAGETQYF. CDR3 DNA sequence: TGTGCCAGCACCCCCGGCGGGGCCGGAGAGACCCAGTACTTC.

The V gene is TRBV2, the J gene TRBJ2-3, with a possible D match to TRBD2 (6 bases). Trimming pared 7 bases from V and 5 bases from J, leaving 13 bases between. This CDR3 spans 13 amino acids. Germline assignment: CDR1 SNHLY and CDR2 FYNNEI. Here the CDR3 reads CASTTSGGDTQYF. CDR3 in DNA: TGTGCCAGCACCACGTCCGGGGGAGATACGCAGTATTTT.

V gene TRBV2 combines with J gene TRBJ2-5; D unresolved. This CDR3 has 13 residues. Trimming took 1 base from V and 7 from J, leaving 10 bases between them. The germline gives CDR1 SNHLY, CDR2 FYNNEI. CDR3 sequence reads: CASSEGYLRTQYF. The CDR3 DNA reads as TGTGCCAGCAGTGAAGGATATCTGAGGACCCAGTACTTC.

V usage is TRBV11-2 and J usage is TRBJ1-3; the D gene is possibly TRBD1 (5 bases). CDR3 length: 15 residues. The V gene lost 1 base and the J gene lost 1 base, with 8 bases spanning the gap. Germline CDR1 and CDR2: SGHAT and FQNNGV. The CDR3 nucleotides read TGTGCCAGCAGCTTAGGGGGCGCTTCTGGAAACACCATATATTTT. Its translation is CASSLGGASGNTIYF.

The CDR3 reads CASSLISGSYNEQFF. The CDR3 coding sequence is TGTGCCAGCAGCTTAATCAGCGGCTCCTACAATGAGCAGTTCTTC. The chain is built from TRBV7-8 and TRBJ2-1, with D possibly being TRBD2 (5 bases). Germline values: CDR1 SGHVS, CDR2 FQNEAQ. V lost 2 bases to trimming and J lost 0 bases, with 8 bases between them. CDR3 size: 15 residues.

The chain has TRBV6-5 and TRBJ2-3, with D tentatively TRBD2 (5 bases). Trimming pared 2 bases from V and 0 bases from J, leaving 9 bases between. CDR3 length: 15 amino acids. Per germline, CDR1 MNHEY and CDR2 SVGAGI. CDR3 sequence (DNA): TGTGCCAGCAGTTACGCGGGCAGTAGCACAGATACGCAGTATTTT. It yields the protein CASSYAGSSTDTQYF.

V and J are TRBV4-1 and TRBJ1-2; 9 positions match TRBD1. CDR3 length equals 21 residues. V lost 0 bases and J lost 4; bases outside the gene matches: 21. Germline loops: CDR1 MGHRA, CDR2 YSYEKL. The CDR3 bases are TGCGCCAGCAGCCAAGATCTACGGACAGGGGCCGCCTCGGGGGTCCCCTATGGCTACACCTTC. It codes for CASSQDLRTGAASGVPYGYTF.